This T cell receptor beta chain came from a study of post-analysis software for immune sequencing data. Study-level findings and limits: Samples made in the same batch grouped tightly together by F measure. TRBV5-6, TRBV5-1 and TRBV20-1 belonged to a set of about 5 TRBV segments that were more frequent in patients than controls. The study found significantly lower normalized Chao1 diversity in multiple sclerosis patients than in controls.

Many counts were recorded for this clonotype. As yet, its antigen is unknown. The CDR3 length is 15 residues. Germline V gene sequence: CDR1 DFQATT, CDR2 SNEGSKA (reference sequence). V was clipped by 0 bases and J by 0 bases, with 11 bases between them. cDNA libraries for TCR beta contained unique molecular identifiers. About 500,000 cDNA molecules were obtained per 1 to 10 million input T cells. TCRdb called the PCR reads again in MiXCR, with one record for every CDR3 protein. The table has hundreds of thousands of distinct CDR3 sequences, 30% seen once. This TCR derives from a girl under 18 with multiple sclerosis. The genes are TRBV20-1 and TRBJ2-5, with D possibly TRBD1 on 6 matching bases. The specimen sequenced was blood. The CDR3 sequence is CSARDGTQYQETQYF. The CDR3 bases are TGCAGTGCTAGAGACGGGACACAGTACCAAGAGACCCAGTACTTC.